The 14 T cell receptor beta chains listed next were all sequenced from one sample in a study of blood T cell repertoires in COVID-19. Repertoires were generated with immunoSEQ multiplex PCR, while TCRdb's copy carries only in-frame clones and drops some. The sample has around 140,000 clones, about 91% seen once. What was sequenced was peripheral blood. These receptor sequences come from a human donor in a cohort sampled during active COVID-19.

The CDR3 loop reads CASSAGISGANVLTF. CDR3 coding DNA: TGTGCCAGCAGCGCAGGGATCTCTGGGGCCAACGTCCTGACTTTC. The chain employs TRBV5-4 and TRBJ2-6, with D perhaps TRBD1 (5 bases). From germline, CDR1 is SGHNT and CDR2 YYREEE (reference sequence). The CDR3 is 15 residues long. The V end lost 4 bases, the J end lost 0 bases, and 8 bases lay between the germline ends.

This clone was observed a handful of times. The CDR3 is CASSETGGWEQYF. For the CDR3, the DNA is TGTGCCAGCAGTGAGACGGGGGGGTGGGAGCAGTACTTC. This sequence joins TRBV6-1 and TRBJ2-7; 8 nucleotides line up with TRBD2. The junction had 5 bases not matched to a gene; V was cut back by 3 bases and J by 7 bases. From germline, CDR1 is MNHNS and CDR2 SASEGT. The CDR3 spans 13 residues.

V usage is TRBV5-4 and J usage is TRBJ2-5; D gene ambiguous. From germline, CDR1 is SGHNT and CDR2 YYREEE (reference sequence). The V and J ends lost 0 bases and 4 bases respectively, with 7 bases between them. The CDR3 totals 13 residues. CDR3 in DNA: TGTGCCAGCAGCTTGGCCGCAGGAGAGACCCAGTACTTC. The encoded protein is CASSLAAGETQYF.

The table lists this clone with a count of one. This chain uses TRBV2 with TRBJ2-1; TRBD1 matches 8 bases. V was pared by 6 bases and J by 7 bases, with 8 bases of the junction left unmatched. The CDR3 totals 14 residues. CDR1 and CDR2 from the germline V gene are SNHLY and FYNNEI. The CDR3 DNA reads TGTGCCAGCAGATACAGGGGGGCGGGTAATGAGCAGTTCTTC. This sequence encodes CASRYRGAGNEQFF.

The chain links TRBV2 to TRBJ1-5; D remains ambiguous. This CDR3 spans 14 amino acids. Germline lookup yields CDR1 SNHLY and CDR2 FYNNEI. V was trimmed by 7 bases and J by 0 bases, leaving 10 bases between them. The DNA for the CDR3 is TGTGCCAGCAAGCAGGAACATAGCAATCAGCCCCAGCATTTT. Protein product: CASKQEHSNQPQHF.

This sequence joins TRBV5-1 and TRBJ2-7; 8 bases line up with TRBD1. The V gene's germline CDR1 is SGHRS and CDR2 YFSETQ. V shed 3 bases and J 2 bases; nucleotides not matched to a gene: 7. The CDR3 runs 15 residues. In nucleotides, the CDR3 is TGCGCCAGCAGCTCAAGGACAGGGCAAGCCTACGAGCAGTACTTC. Its translation is CASSSRTGQAYEQYF.

The V call is TRBV9, the J call TRBJ2-7; the match to TRBD2 covers 13 bases. Germline-derived CDR1 and CDR2 are SGDLS and YYNGEE. The ends lost 4 bases at V and 3 bases at J; junction bases unmatched: 1. The CDR3 consists of 14 residues. The CDR3 DNA reads TGTGCCAGCAGCCGACTAGCGGGGGGCTACGAGCAGTACTTC. Its protein product is CASSRLAGGYEQYF.

The rearrangement links TRBV18 to TRBJ2-5; maybe TRBD2 (6 bases). V was clipped by 2 bases and J by 4 bases, with 11 bases between them. This CDR3 spans 14 amino acids. The germline CDR1 and CDR2 sequences are KGHSH and LQKENI. The CDR3 reads CASSPGEERETQYF. Written as DNA, the CDR3 is TGTGCCAGCTCACCAGGGGAGGAACGAGAGACCCAGTACTTC. Together with reference TRBV18 and TRBJ2-5, the CDR3 gives the full variable domain: NAGVMQNPRHLVRRRGQEARLRCSPMKGHSHVYWYRQLPEEGLKFMVYLQKENIIDESGMPKERFSAEFPKEGPSILRIQQVVRGDSAAYFCASSPGEERETQYFGPGTRLLVL.

This clone has just one count. The genes are TRBV11-2 and TRBJ2-5; 7 nucleotides agree with TRBD2. The CDR3 spans 16 residues. Trimming at V came to 5 bases and at J to 1 base, leaving 10 bases not matched to a gene. Germline loops: CDR1 SGHAT, CDR2 FQNNGV. CDR3 DNA: TGTGCCAGCAGCCGCTTATCTAGCGGACCCCAAGAGACCCAGTACTTC. This gives the protein CASSRLSSGPQETQYF.

This chain links TRBV11-1 with TRBJ1-1; D unclear. The CDR3 consists of 12 residues. The V end lost 5 bases, the J end lost 6 bases, and 10 bases lay between the germline ends. The germline V gene has CDR1 SGHAT and CDR2 FQDESV (reference sequence). Here the CDR3 DNA reads TGTGCCAGCAGCCAGTTTACATCTGAAGCTTTCTTT. This encodes CASSQFTSEAFF.

The CDR3 spells CASTWTGSYEQYF. CDR3 nucleotides: TGTGCCAGCACGTGGACAGGGTCCTACGAGCAGTACTTC. This rearrangement joins TRBV6-5 to TRBJ2-7; 8 bases map to TRBD1. CDR1 MNHEY and CDR2 SVGAGI come from the germline V gene. Germline trimming cut 7 bases from V and 1 base from J; bases unmatched to any gene: 3. The CDR3 covers 13 residues.

Notes on this clone: One junction end disagrees with the germline gene, perhaps due to a read error. V gene TRBV4-1 combines with J gene TRBJ1-5; D might be TRBD1 (6 bases). Germline values: CDR1 MGHRA, CDR2 YSYEKL. The CDR3 runs to 15 residues. In DNA, the CDR3 is TGCGCCAGCAGCGAAGACAGGTATAGCAATCAGCCCCAGCATTTT. Protein sequence: CASSEDRYSNQPQHF.

The chain's CDR3 is CASSFGGWLENSPLHF. For the CDR3, the DNA is TGTGCCAGCAGTTTCGGAGGGTGGTTAGAAAATTCACCCCTCCACTTT. V usage is TRBV28 and J usage is TRBJ1-6; no definite D call. V was clipped by 3 bases and J by 7 bases, with 16 bases between them. CDR1 is MDHEN and CDR2 is SYDVKM in the germline V gene. The CDR3 is 16 amino acids.

The chain links TRBV10-3 to TRBJ1-5, with TRBD1 identical over 7 bases. Germline loops: CDR1 ENHRY, CDR2 SYGVKD. This CDR3 comprises 16 residues. Trimming took 0 bases from V and 0 from J; bases not matched to a gene: 2. CDR3 sequence: CAISESNRGSNQPQHF. CDR3 bases: TGTGCCATCAGTGAGTCGAACAGGGGTAGCAATCAGCCCCAGCATTTT.